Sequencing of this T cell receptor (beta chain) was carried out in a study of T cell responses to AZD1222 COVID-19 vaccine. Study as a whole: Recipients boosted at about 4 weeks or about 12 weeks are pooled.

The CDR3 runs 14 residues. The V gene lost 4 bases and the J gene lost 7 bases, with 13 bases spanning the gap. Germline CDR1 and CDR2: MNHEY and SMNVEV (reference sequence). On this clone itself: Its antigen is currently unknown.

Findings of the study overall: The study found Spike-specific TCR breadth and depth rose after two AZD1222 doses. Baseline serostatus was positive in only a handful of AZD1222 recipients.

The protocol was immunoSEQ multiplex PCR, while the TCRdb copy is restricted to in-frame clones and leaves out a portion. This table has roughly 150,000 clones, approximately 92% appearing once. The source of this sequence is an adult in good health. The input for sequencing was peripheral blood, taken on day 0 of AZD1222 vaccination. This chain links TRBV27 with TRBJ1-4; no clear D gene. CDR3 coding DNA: TGTGCCAGCAGTTATTCCCCAGGTGTTGAAAAACTGTTTTTT. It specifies CASSYSPGVEKLFF.